The table lists the clone carrying this TCR beta chain with a few counts. What it binds is unknown. Each CDR3 protein gets one entry after TCRdb re-called the RT-PCR reads with MiXCR. Of roughly 460,000 distinct CDR3 sequences listed, approximately 10% were seen once; the top ten hold roughly 12%. These data belong to a study of response to subunit inactivated influenza vaccine. General study points: A suggestion made by the authors is that each seasonal influenza vaccination recruits few new T cells.

Unmatched junction bases numbered 4, after V lost 6 bases and J lost 5 bases. CDR1 is SGHTA and CDR2 is FQGNSA in the germline V gene. The CDR3 covers 13 residues. This clonotype originated in a man between 50 and 59 years old who received an inactivated influenza vaccine. The gene calls are TRBV7-2 and TRBJ2-4, with TRBD2 matching 7 bases. Sequencing was performed on PBMCs from blood, taken roughly 46 days after vaccination. CDR3 amino acids: CASREAGQNIQYF. The CDR3 DNA sequence: TGTGCCAGCAGGGAAGCGGGGCAAAACATTCAGTACTTC. The full variable domain, with the rest looked up from reference TRBV7-2 and TRBJ2-4, is GAGVSQSPSNKVTEKGKDVELRCDPISGHTALYWYRQSLGQGLEFLIYFQGNSAPDKSGLPSDRFSAERTGGSVSTLTIQRTQQEDSAVYLCASREAGQNIQYFGAGTRLSVL.